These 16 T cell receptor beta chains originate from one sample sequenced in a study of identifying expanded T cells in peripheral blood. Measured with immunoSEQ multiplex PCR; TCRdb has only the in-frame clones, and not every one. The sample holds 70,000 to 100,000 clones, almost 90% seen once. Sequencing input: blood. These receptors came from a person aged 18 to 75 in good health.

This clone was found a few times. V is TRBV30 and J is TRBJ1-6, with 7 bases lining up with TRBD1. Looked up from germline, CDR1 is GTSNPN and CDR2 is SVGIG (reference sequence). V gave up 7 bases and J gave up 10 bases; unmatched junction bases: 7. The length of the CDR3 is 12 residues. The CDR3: CASSTGPSPLHF. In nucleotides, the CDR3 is TGTGCCTCATCGACAGGGCCCTCACCCCTCCACTTT.

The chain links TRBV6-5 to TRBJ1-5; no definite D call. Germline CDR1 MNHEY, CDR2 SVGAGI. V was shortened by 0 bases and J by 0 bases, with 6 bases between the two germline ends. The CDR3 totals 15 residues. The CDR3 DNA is TGTGCCAGCAGTTACTCGCGATTTAGCAATCAGCCCCAGCATTTT. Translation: CASSYSRFSNQPQHF.

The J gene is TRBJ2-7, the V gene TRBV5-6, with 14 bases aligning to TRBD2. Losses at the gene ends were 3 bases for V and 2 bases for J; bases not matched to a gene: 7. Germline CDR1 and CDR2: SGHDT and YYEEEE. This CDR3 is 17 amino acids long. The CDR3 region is CASSSGLAGGPPYEQYF. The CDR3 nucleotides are TGTGCCAGCAGCTCCGGACTAGCGGGAGGACCCCCCTACGAGCAGTACTTC.

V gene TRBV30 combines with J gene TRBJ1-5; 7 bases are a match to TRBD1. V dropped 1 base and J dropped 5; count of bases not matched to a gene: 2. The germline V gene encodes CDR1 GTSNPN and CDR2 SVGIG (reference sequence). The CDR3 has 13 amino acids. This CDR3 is CAWSEDRYQPQHF. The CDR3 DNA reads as TGTGCCTGGAGTGAGGACAGGTATCAGCCCCAGCATTTT.

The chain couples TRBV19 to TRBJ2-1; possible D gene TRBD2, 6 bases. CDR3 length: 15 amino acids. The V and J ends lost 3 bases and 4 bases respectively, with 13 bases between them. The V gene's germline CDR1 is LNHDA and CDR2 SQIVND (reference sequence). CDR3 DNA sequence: TGTGCCAGTAGTATCATTGCGGGGCAGTACAATGAGCAGTTCTTC. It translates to CASSIIAGQYNEQFF.

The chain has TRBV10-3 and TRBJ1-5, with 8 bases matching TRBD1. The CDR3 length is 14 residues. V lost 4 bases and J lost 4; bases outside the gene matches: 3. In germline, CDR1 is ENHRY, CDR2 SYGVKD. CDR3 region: CAISGTGRNQPQHF. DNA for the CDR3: TGTGCCATCAGTGGGACAGGGCGAAATCAGCCCCAGCATTTT.

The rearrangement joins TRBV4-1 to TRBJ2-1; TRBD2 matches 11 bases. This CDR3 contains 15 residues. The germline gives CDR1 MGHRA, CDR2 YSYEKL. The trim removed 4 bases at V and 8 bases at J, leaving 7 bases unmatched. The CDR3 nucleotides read TGCGCCAGCAGCCTACGACTAGCGGGACACTATGAGCAGTTCTTC. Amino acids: CASSLRLAGHYEQFF.

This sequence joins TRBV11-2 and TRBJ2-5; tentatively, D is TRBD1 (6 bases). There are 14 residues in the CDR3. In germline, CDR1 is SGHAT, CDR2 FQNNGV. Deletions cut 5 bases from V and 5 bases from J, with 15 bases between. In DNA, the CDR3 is TGTGCCAGCAGCCCTTATGTTAGGGGGGAGACCCAGTACTTC. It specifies CASSPYVRGETQYF.

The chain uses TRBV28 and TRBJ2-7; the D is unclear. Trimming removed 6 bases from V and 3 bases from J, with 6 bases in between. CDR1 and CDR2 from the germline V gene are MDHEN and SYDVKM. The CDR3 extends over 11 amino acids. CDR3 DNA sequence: TGTGCCAGCAGGGGTTTCTACGAGCAGTACTTC. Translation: CASRGFYEQYF.

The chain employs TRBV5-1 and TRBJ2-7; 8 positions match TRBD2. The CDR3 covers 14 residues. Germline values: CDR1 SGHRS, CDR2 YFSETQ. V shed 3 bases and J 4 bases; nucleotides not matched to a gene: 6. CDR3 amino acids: CASSSGTSTYEQYF. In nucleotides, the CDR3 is TGCGCCAGCAGCTCCGGGACTAGTACTTACGAGCAGTACTTC.

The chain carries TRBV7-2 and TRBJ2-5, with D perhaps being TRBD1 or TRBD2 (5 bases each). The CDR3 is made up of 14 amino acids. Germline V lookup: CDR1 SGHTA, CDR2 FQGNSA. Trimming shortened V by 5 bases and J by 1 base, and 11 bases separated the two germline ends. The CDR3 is CASSLPGPQETQYF. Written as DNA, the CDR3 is TGTGCCAGCAGCCTGCCGGGGCCCCAAGAGACCCAGTACTTC.

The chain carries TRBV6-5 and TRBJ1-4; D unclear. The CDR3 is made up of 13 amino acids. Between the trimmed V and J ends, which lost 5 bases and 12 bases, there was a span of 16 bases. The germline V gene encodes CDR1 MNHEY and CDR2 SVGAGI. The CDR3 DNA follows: TGTGCCAGCAGTCCAACGGGCCCCGGAGAACTGTTTTTT. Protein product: CASSPTGPGELFF.

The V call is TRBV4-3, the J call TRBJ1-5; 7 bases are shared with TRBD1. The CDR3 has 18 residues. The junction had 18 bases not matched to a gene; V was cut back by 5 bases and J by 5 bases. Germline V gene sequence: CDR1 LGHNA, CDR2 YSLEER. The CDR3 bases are TGCGCCAGCAGCTCCAGCCTGATTAAAACAGGGGCCCATCAGCCCCAGCATTTT. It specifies CASSSSLIKTGAHQPQHF.

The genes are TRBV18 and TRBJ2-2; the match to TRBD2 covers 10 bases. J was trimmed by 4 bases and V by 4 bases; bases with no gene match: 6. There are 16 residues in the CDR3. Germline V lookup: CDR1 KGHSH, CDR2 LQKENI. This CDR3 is CASSQGTSVITGELFF. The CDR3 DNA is TGTGCCAGCTCACAGGGGACTAGCGTGATCACCGGGGAGCTGTTTTTT.

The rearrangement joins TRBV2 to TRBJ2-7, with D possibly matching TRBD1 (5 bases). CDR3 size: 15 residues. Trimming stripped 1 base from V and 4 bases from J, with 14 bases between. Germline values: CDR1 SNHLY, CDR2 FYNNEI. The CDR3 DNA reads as TGTGCCAGCAGTGAAGTACGGCAGGGAAGGTACGAGCAGTACTTC. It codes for CASSEVRQGRYEQYF.

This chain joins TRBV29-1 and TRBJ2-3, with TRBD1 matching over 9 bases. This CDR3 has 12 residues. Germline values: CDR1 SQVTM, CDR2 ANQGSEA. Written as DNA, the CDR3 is TGCACCTGGACAGGGGACGCAGATACGCAGTATTTT. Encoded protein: CTWTGDADTQYF.